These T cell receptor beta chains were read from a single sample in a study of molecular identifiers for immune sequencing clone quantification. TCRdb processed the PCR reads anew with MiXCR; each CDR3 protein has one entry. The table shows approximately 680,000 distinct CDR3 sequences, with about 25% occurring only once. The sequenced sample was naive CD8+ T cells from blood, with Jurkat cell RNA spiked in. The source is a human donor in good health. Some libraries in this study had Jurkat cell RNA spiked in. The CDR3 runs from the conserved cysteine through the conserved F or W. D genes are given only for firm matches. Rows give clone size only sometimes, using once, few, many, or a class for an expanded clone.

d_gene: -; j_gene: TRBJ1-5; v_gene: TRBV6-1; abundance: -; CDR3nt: TGTGCCAGCAGTGAATTCGGGGAAGGGCAGCCCCAGCATTTT; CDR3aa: CASSEFGEGQPQHF
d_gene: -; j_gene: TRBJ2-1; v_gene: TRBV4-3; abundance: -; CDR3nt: TGCGCCAGCAGCCAAAAAGGGGATGAGCAGTTCTTC; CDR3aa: CASSQKGDEQFF
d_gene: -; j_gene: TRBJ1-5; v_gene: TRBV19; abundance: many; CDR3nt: TGTGCCAGTAGTATAGGTCGAGGGAATCAGCCCCAGCATTTT; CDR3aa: CASSIGRGNQPQHF
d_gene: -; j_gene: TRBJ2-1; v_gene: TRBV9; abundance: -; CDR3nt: TGTGCCAGCAGCGAGACCGGAAACACCGGGTGGGAGACCCAGTTCTTC; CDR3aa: CASSETGNTGWETQFF
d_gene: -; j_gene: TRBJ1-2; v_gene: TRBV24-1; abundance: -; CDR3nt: TGTGCCACCAGTGATTCAGCGGATAGCTATGGCTACACCTTC; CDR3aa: CATSDSADSYGYTF
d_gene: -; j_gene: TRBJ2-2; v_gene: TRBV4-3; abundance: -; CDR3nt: TGCGCCAGCAGCCAGACCTCTACGCGGCCCACCGGGGAGCCGTTTTTT; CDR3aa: CASSQTSTRPTGEPFF
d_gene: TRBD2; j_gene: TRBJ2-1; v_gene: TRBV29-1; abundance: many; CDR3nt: TGCAGCGTCACTAGCGGGATTAATGAGCAGTTCTTC; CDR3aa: CSVTSGINEQFF
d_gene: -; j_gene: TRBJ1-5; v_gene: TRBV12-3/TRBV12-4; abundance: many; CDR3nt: TGTGCCAGCAGTTTATTCGGGGATAGGCAGCCCCAGCATTTT; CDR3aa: CASSLFGDRQPQHF
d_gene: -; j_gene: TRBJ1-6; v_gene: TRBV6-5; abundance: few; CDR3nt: TGTGCCAGCAGTTACGGTAGACAGAAAAGCTCCTATAATTCACCCCTCCACTTT; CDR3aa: CASSYGRQKSSYNSPLHF
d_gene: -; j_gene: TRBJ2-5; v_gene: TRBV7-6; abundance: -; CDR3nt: TGTGCCAGCAGCTTATTTGCGTGGGACCAAGAGAACCAGTACTTC; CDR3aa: CASSLFAWDQENQYF
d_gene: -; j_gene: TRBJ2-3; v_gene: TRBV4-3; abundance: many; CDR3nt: TGCGCCAGCAGCCAAGATAAAGTCAGCACAGATACGCAGTATTTT; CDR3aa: CASSQDKVSTDTQYF
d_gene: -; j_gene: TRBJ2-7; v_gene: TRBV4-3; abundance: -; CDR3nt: TGCGCCAGCAGCCTAGGGACGGCCGTTTCTAACTACGAGCTGTACTTC; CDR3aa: CASSLGTAVSNYELYF
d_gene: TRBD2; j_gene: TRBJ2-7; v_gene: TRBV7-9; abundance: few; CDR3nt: TGTGCCAGCAGCCGTAAGACTAGCGGGAAATACGAGCAGTACTTC; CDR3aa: CASSRKTSGKYEQYF
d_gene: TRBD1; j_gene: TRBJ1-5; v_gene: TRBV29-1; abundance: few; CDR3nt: TGCAGCGTTGTAGGAGGGGACAGTGCCCTAAAGCCCCAGCATTTT; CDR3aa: CSVVGGDSALKPQHF
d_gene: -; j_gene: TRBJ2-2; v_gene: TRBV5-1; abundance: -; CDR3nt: TGCGCCAGCAGCTTCTGGGGGAGTGTCACCGGGGAGCTGTTTTTT; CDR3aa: CASSFWGSVTGELFF
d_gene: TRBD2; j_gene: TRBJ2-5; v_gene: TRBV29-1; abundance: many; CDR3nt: TGCAGCGTTACTAGCGGGAGGGCCTTGGAGGAGACCCAGTACTTC; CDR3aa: CSVTSGRALEETQYF
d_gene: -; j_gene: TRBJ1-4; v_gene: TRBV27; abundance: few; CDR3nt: TGTGCCAGCACAACGACAGGTGAAGACGAAAAACTGTTTTTT; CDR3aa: CASTTTGEDEKLFF
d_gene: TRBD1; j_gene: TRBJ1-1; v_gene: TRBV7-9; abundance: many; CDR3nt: TGTGCCAGCAGCTTCCCGGACAGGGATGAAGCTTTCTTT; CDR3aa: CASSFPDRDEAFF
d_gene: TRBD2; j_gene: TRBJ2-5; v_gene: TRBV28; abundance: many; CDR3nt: TGTGCCAGCAGTTTAGGCGGGAGGGTCCAAGAGACCCAGTACTTC; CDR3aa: CASSLGGRVQETQYF
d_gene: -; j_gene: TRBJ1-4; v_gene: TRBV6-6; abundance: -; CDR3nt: TGTGCCAGCAGTTACTCTCTTCGGGCAGTTGGAGAGGGAGAAAAACTGTTTTTT; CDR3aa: CASSYSLRAVGEGEKLFF